This T cell receptor beta chain is from a study of T cell responses to AZD1222 COVID-19 vaccine. Clones were read by immunoSEQ multiplex PCR, and TCRdb kept only the in-frame ones, dropping some. This sample has approximately 200,000 clones, with less than 95% found just once. This CDR3 is built from 15 residues. Germline CDR1 and CDR2: SGHRS and YFSETQ. V was clipped by 7 bases and J by 5 bases, with 20 bases between them. The chain is built from TRBV5-1 and TRBJ2-3; D perhaps matches TRBD2 (5 bases). This sample comprised peripheral blood, obtained 28 days after the second dose of the MenACWY control vaccine. The TCR originated in an adult who received the MenACWY meningococcal vaccine as a control. The CDR3 DNA sequence: TGCGCCAGCGGCTCGACGGGGAAGGTTATAGATACGCAGTATTTT. Translated, it gives CASGSTGKVIDTQYF. Looking up the rest from reference TRBV5-1 and TRBJ2-3 gives the full variable domain: KAGVTQTPRYLIKTRGQQVTLSCSPISGHRSVSWYQQTPGQGLQFLFEYFSETQRNKGNFPGRFSGRQFSNSRSEMNVSTLELGDSALYLCASGSTGKVIDTQYFGPGTRLTVL.